These 20 T cell receptor beta chains were sequenced from one sample in a study of blood T cell repertoires in COVID-19. Profiling relied on immunoSEQ multiplex PCR, and the TCRdb table lists in-frame clones only, not all of them. The table includes 350,000 to 450,000 clones, around 85% detected once. The sequenced sample was peripheral blood. These receptors were collected from a woman younger than 30 with acute or convalescent COVID-19.

Many counts were recorded for this clone. This chain connects TRBV11-1 to TRBJ1-1; perhaps TRBD1 as D (6 bases). The CDR3 covers 15 residues. The germline V gene encodes CDR1 SGHAT and CDR2 FQDESV (reference sequence). V was trimmed by 3 bases and J by 3 bases, leaving 14 bases between them. DNA for the CDR3: TGTGCCAGCAGCTTCGACAGGCTGATGGACACTGAAGCTTTCTTT. Protein sequence: CASSFDRLMDTEAFF.

This rearrangement joins TRBV5-6 to TRBJ2-2; 9 nucleotides align to TRBD1. This CDR3 spans 13 amino acids. J gave up 4 bases and V 10 bases, and 5 bases lay outside the gene matches. Germline values: CDR1 SGHDT, CDR2 YYEEEE. Here the CDR3 DNA reads TGTGCCGCGGGACAGGGCGGCACCGGGGAGCTGTTTTTT. Residues: CAAGQGGTGELFF.

This sequence joins TRBV5-6 and TRBJ2-3; 8 bases map to TRBD1. The V segment lost 0 bases and the J segment 3 bases; nucleotides outside the gene matches: 9. The CDR3 is made up of 17 amino acids. CDR1 is SGHDT, CDR2 YYEEEE, per germline. CDR3 sequence reads: CASSLERPGGWTDTQYF. The CDR3, as DNA: TGTGCCAGCAGCTTGGAGAGGCCAGGGGGCTGGACAGATACGCAGTATTTT.

This chain connects TRBV14 to TRBJ2-4; tentative D call: TRBD2 (5 bases). The CDR3 is made up of 15 amino acids. V was cut by 1 base and J by 6 bases, with 13 bases left in between. The V gene's germline CDR1 is SGHDN and CDR2 FVKESK. CDR3 sequence: CASSQGEHPLNIQYF. CDR3 nucleotides: TGTGCCAGCAGCCAAGGGGAGCACCCATTAAACATTCAGTACTTC.

The chain recombines TRBV24-1 with TRBJ1-3; D is unclear. This CDR3 is built from 15 residues. V lost 2 bases and J lost 1, with 8 bases in between. Germline V gives CDR1 KGHDR, CDR2 SFDVKD. The CDR3 nucleotides are TGTGCCACCAGTGATTCCCTCGGGTCTGGAAACACCATATATTTT. Translated: CATSDSLGSGNTIYF.

V usage is TRBV5-1 and J usage is TRBJ1-1; 7 bases match TRBD1. Trimming cost V 5 bases and J 1 base; bases outside gene matches: 2. The germline V gene has CDR1 SGHRS and CDR2 YFSETQ. The CDR3 consists of 13 residues. The CDR3 here is CASRRGRNTEAFF. The CDR3 DNA is TGCGCCAGCAGGAGGGGGCGGAACACTGAAGCTTTCTTT. Variable domain in full (rest from reference TRBV5-1 and TRBJ1-1): KAGVTQTPRYLIKTRGQQVTLSCSPISGHRSVSWYQQTPGQGLQFLFEYFSETQRNKGNFPGRFSGRQFSNSRSEMNVSTLELGDSALYLCASRRGRNTEAFFGQGTRLTVV.

V usage is TRBV21-1 and J usage is TRBJ2-6; TRBD1, the table's D call, was not compared with the DNA. TRBV21-1 is described as a pseudogene. CDR3 length: 14 amino acids. This CDR3 is CASRDSPGANVLTF. DNA of the CDR3: TGTGCCAGCCGGGACAGTCCTGGGGCCAACGTCCTGACTTTC.

The chain links TRBV27 to TRBJ1-5, with D possibly being TRBD1 (5 bases). This CDR3 has 17 amino acids. The V end was cut by 6 bases, the J end by 2 bases, with 20 bases between. Per the germline V gene, CDR1 is MNHEY and CDR2 is SMNVEV (reference sequence). The CDR3 is CASSPTPRVSGNQPQHF. The CDR3, as DNA: TGTGCCAGCAGCCCTACCCCCAGGGTTAGTGGCAATCAGCCCCAGCATTTT.

The chain combines TRBV29-1 with TRBJ2-2, with 8 bases identical to TRBD2. The J segment lost 0 bases and the V segment lost 3 bases, leaving 3 bases of the junction unmatched. In germline, CDR1 is SQVTM, CDR2 ANQGSEA. This CDR3 comprises 15 residues. The CDR3 spells CSVELAGSNTGELFF. The DNA of the CDR3 is TGCAGCGTTGAGCTAGCGGGCTCGAACACCGGGGAGCTGTTTTTT.

The chain uses TRBV12-5 and TRBJ2-1; D unresolved. CDR3 length equals 12 residues. The V end was cut by 5 bases, the J end by 9 bases, with 11 bases between. Per the germline V gene, CDR1 is LGHNT and CDR2 is FRNRAP. CDR3 sequence: CASGPQAFEQFF. CDR3 bases: TGTGCTAGTGGTCCCCAGGCCTTTGAGCAGTTCTTC. Looking up the rest from reference TRBV12-5 and TRBJ2-1 gives the full variable domain: DARVTQTPRHKVTEMGQEVTMRCQPILGHNTVFWYRQTMMQGLELLAYFRNRAPLDDSGMPKDRFSAEMPDATLATLKIQPSEPRDSAVYFCASGPQAFEQFFGPGTRLTVL.

The chain combines TRBV5-1 with TRBJ1-1, with 9 bases aligning to TRBD1. This CDR3 region has 16 residues. Germline V lookup: CDR1 SGHRS, CDR2 YFSETQ. The junction had 7 bases not matched to a gene; V was cut back by 4 bases and J by 0 bases. The CDR3 sequence is CASSLTTGGMNTEAFF. CDR3 in DNA: TGCGCCAGCAGCCTTACGACAGGGGGAATGAACACTGAAGCTTTCTTT.

The rearrangement uses TRBV3-1 (or the pseudogene TRBV3-2) and TRBJ2-7, with 9 bases identical to TRBD1. Germline CDR1 reads LGHDT; CDR2 reads YNNKEL (reference sequence). With 4 bases clipped from V and 4 bases from J, the junction kept 8 bases outside the gene matches. This CDR3 is 15 amino acids long. CDR3 amino acids: CASSPSRDREYEQYF. The CDR3, as DNA: TGTGCCAGCAGCCCCAGTAGGGACAGGGAATACGAGCAGTACTTC.

The chain uses TRBV4-1 and TRBJ2-1; 11 bases map to TRBD2. Trimming removed 0 bases from V and 9 bases from J; junction bases left unmatched: 13. Germline CDR1 and CDR2: MGHRA and YSYEKL. The CDR3 loop spans 18 amino acids. The CDR3 loop reads CASSQDLETSGKGGEQFF. The CDR3, as DNA: TGCGCCAGCAGCCAAGATCTTGAGACTAGCGGGAAGGGAGGTGAGCAGTTCTTC.

The rearrangement uses TRBV19 and TRBJ2-7, with D possibly matching TRBD1 (5 bases). The V gene lost 7 bases and the J gene lost 2 bases, with 18 bases spanning the gap. CDR3 length: 15 amino acids. From germline, CDR1 is LNHDA and CDR2 SQIVND (reference sequence). CDR3 nucleotides: TGTGCCAGTACCATGGGAAGGGGCCCCGCCTACGAGCAGTACTTC. Its translation is CASTMGRGPAYEQYF. Filled out from reference TRBV19 and TRBJ2-7, the complete variable domain reads DGGITQSPKYLFRKEGQNVTLSCEQNLNHDAMYWYRQDPGQGLRLIYYSQIVNDFQKGDIAEGYSVSREKKESFPLTVTSAQKNPTAFYLCASTMGRGPAYEQYFGPGTRLTVT.

The V call is TRBV28, the J call TRBJ1-5; D is unclear. V lost 6 bases and J 4 bases, leaving 13 bases between the germline ends. Germline V lookup: CDR1 MDHEN, CDR2 SYDVKM. CDR3 length: 14 residues. The CDR3 spells CASSRQQRNQPQHF. The CDR3 region has the DNA TGTGCCAGCAGCCGTCAACAGCGGAATCAGCCCCAGCATTTT. The variable domain in full, with the rest retrieved from reference TRBV28 and TRBJ1-5, is DVKVTQSSRYLVKRTGEKVFLECVQDMDHENMFWYRQDPGLGLRLIYFSYDVKMKEKGDIPEGYSVSREKKERFSLILESASTNQTSMYLCASSRQQRNQPQHFGDGTRLSIL.

The V call is TRBV11-3, the J call TRBJ2-3; TRBD2 matches 7 bases. There are 16 residues in the CDR3. Germline V gene lookup returns CDR1 SGHNT and CDR2 YENEEA. Trimming at V came to 1 base and at J to 2 bases, leaving 6 bases not matched to a gene. CDR3 protein: CASSLGPAGTTDTQYF. DNA for the CDR3: TGTGCCAGCAGCTTAGGCCCAGCGGGGACCACAGATACGCAGTATTTT.

J is TRBJ1-5 and V is TRBV7-9; D is undetermined. This CDR3 has 15 amino acids. Trimming stripped 1 base from V and 3 bases from J, with 10 bases between. Germline CDR1 is SEHNR and CDR2 is FQNEAQ (reference sequence). The chain's CDR3 is CASSLGRGDNQPQHF. CDR3 bases: TGTGCCAGCAGCTTAGGACGGGGAGACAATCAGCCCCAGCATTTT.

This clone was recorded only once. The rearrangement uses TRBV5-3 and TRBJ2-5, with 8 positions matching TRBD2. TRBV5-3 is flagged as an ORF with uncertain function. Trimming at V came to 5 bases and at J to 5 bases, leaving 8 bases not matched to a gene. The CDR3 spans 14 residues. The CDR3 sequence: CARRIAGKFETQYF. The DNA of the CDR3 is TGTGCCAGAAGAATAGCGGGAAAGTTTGAGACCCAGTACTTC.

This sequence joins TRBV5-1 and TRBJ2-5, with D possibly being TRBD2 (5 bases). The CDR3 is 13 residues long. Trimming took off 6 bases at V and 4 bases at J, with 13 bases between the two ends. Looked up from germline, CDR1 is SGHRS and CDR2 is YFSETQ. The CDR3 sequence: CASTIGRGETQYF. Written as DNA, the CDR3 is TGCGCCAGCACAATCGGACGGGGAGAGACCCAGTACTTC.

The sample holds one count of this clone. Other nucleotide sequences from this sample produce the same CDR3. The V and J genes are TRBV3-1 (or the pseudogene TRBV3-2) and TRBJ1-5; a weak D match, TRBD1 (6 bases). The CDR3 has 13 amino acids. V lost 3 bases to trimming and J lost 7 bases, with 10 bases between them. Germline V gives CDR1 LGHDT, CDR2 YNNKEL (reference sequence). The CDR3 coding sequence is TGTGCCAGCAGCCAGGACAGTGGACAGCCCCAGCATTTT. The encoded protein is CASSQDSGQPQHF.